This T cell receptor (beta chain) was sequenced during a study of blood T cell repertoires in COVID-19. Study summary: COVID-19 samples, acute and convalescent, were from the United States, Italy and Spain. From T cells, B-cell-depleted T cells, or PBMCs came the material, which was cDNA or gDNA.

Under the authors' procedure: For nucleated cells, counts were estimated from reference gene primer amplification. The protocol was immunoSEQ multiplex PCR, while the TCRdb copy is restricted to in-frame clones and leaves out a portion. The D gene and trimming were derived from the DNA, and the V and J assignments and clone size from that table. Here the sample spans 300,000 to 400,000 clones, more than 75% being singletons. CDR1 and CDR2 from the germline V gene are SNHLY and FYNNEI. V dropped 5 bases and J dropped 4 bases, with 24 bases sitting between them. The CDR3 contains 18 residues. This clonotype was sampled from a man between 50 and 59 years old with active or convalescent COVID-19. This rearrangement joins TRBV2 to TRBJ1-5; TRBD1 might be the D (5 bases). The sample consisted of peripheral blood. The CDR3 nucleotides read TGTGCCAGCAGTCACTTCGAGCGGGCTCCTGGGGGAAATCAGCCCCAGCATTTT. Amino acids: CASSHFERAPGGNQPQHF. The variable domain in full, completed from reference TRBV2 and TRBJ1-5, reads EPEVTQTPSHQVTQMGQEVILRCVPISNHLYFYWYRQILGQKVEFLVSFYNNEISEKSEIFDDQFSVERPDGSNFTLKIRSTKLEDSAMYFCASSHFERAPGGNQPQHFGDGTRLSIL.